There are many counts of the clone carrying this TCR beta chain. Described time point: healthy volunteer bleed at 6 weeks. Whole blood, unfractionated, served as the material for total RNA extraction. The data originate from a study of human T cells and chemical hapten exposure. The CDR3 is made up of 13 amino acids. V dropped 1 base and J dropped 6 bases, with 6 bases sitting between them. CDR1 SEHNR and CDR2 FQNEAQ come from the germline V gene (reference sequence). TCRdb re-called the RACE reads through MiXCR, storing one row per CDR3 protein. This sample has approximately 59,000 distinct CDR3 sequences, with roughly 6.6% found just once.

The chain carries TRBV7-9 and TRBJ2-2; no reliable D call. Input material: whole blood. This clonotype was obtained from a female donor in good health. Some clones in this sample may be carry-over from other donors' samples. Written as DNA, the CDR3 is TGTGCCAGCAGCTTAGTAAGGTCCGGGGAGCTGTTTTTT. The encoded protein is CASSLVRSGELFF.